A single sample is the source of the 16 T cell receptor beta chains below, sequenced in a study of shared clonotypes between healthy human individuals. Here immunoSEQ multiplex PCR was the method, and the copy in TCRdb shows in-frame clones only, minus some. The sample holds 2,500,000 or so clones, approximately 92% seen once. What was sequenced was naive CD4+ T cells sorted from blood. Indicated subset: CD45RA+ positively selected. The receptor set was obtained from a young man in good health.

The chain employs TRBV15 and TRBJ2-3; 8 bases fit TRBD2. J lost 5 bases, V lost 5 bases, and 12 bases had no gene match. Looked up from germline, CDR1 is LNHNV and CDR2 is YYDKDF (reference sequence). The CDR3 is 16 residues long. CDR3: CATSPGGGRRLDTQYF. In DNA, the CDR3 is TGTGCCACCAGCCCAGGCGGGGGGAGGCGTTTAGATACGCAGTATTTT.

There are a few counts of this clone. The V gene is TRBV7-9, the J gene TRBJ1-2; D is ambiguous. V lost 6 bases and J lost 4, with 9 bases in between. The CDR3 loop spans 12 amino acids. Germline loops: CDR1 SEHNR, CDR2 FQNEAQ (reference sequence). CDR3 DNA sequence: TGTGCCAGCAGTTCCCTAAGCTATGGCTACACCTTC. This encodes CASSSLSYGYTF.

The chain is built from TRBV14 and TRBJ2-5; D unresolved. The V end was cut by 2 bases, the J end by 0 bases, with 10 bases between. Per the germline V gene, CDR1 is SGHDN and CDR2 is FVKESK. This CDR3 region has 15 residues. In nucleotides, the CDR3 is TGTGCCAGCAGCCAAATTCGGCCGTACCAAGAGACCCAGTACTTC. It specifies CASSQIRPYQETQYF. The full variable domain, with the rest looked up from reference TRBV14 and TRBJ2-5, is EAGVTQFPSHSVIEKGQTVTLRCDPISGHDNLYWYRRVMGKEIKFLLHFVKESKQDESGMPNNRFLAERTGGTYSTLKVQPAELEDSGVYFCASSQIRPYQETQYFGPGTRLLVL.

This chain connects TRBV5-1 to TRBJ2-7; D perhaps matches TRBD2 (5 bases). Germline CDR1 reads SGHRS; CDR2 reads YFSETQ. The CDR3 loop spans 14 amino acids. The V end was cut by 5 bases, the J end by 2 bases, with 14 bases between. CDR3 region: CASRQTAGAYEQYF. The CDR3 DNA reads TGCGCCAGCAGACAGACGGCCGGGGCCTACGAGCAGTACTTC.

This chain connects TRBV9 to TRBJ1-2, with D maybe TRBD1 (5 bases). CDR1 is SGDLS, CDR2 YYNGEE, per germline. This CDR3 is built from 14 residues. V lost 0 bases and J 6 bases, leaving 12 bases between the germline ends. The CDR3 spells CASSVAGTGNGYTF. CDR3 DNA sequence: TGTGCCAGCAGCGTAGCGGGGACTGGGAATGGCTACACCTTC.

The chain has TRBV10-1 and TRBJ2-3; tentative D call: TRBD2 (5 bases). Germline lookup yields CDR1 WNHNN and CDR2 SYGVQD (reference sequence). The CDR3 is made up of 16 amino acids. V was shortened by 4 bases and J by 0 bases, with 14 bases between the two germline ends. CDR3 in amino acids: CASSGSFGGSTDTQYF. The CDR3 region has the DNA TGCGCCAGCAGTGGTTCCTTTGGAGGAAGCACAGATACGCAGTATTTT.

The chain is built from TRBV30 and TRBJ2-7; 10 bases align to TRBD1. Germline V lookup: CDR1 GTSNPN, CDR2 SVGIG (reference sequence). With V trimmed by 3 bases and J by 13 bases, 9 bases remained unmatched. CDR3 size: 12 residues. CDR3 sequence: CAWSSATGGLYF. Written as DNA, the CDR3 is TGTGCCTGGAGCTCAGCGACAGGGGGCCTCTACTTC.

The V gene is TRBV19, the J gene TRBJ2-2; 14 nucleotides match TRBD2. Trimming removed 6 bases from V and 4 bases from J; junction bases left unmatched: 10. The CDR3 loop spans 18 amino acids. CDR1 is LNHDA, CDR2 SQIVND, per germline (reference sequence). The CDR3 sequence: CASRKPGLAGVVTGELFF. In DNA form, the CDR3 reads TGTGCCAGTAGAAAACCGGGACTAGCGGGAGTAGTCACCGGGGAGCTGTTTTTT.

The chain is built from TRBV6-1 and TRBJ2-3; 7 bases match TRBD2. CDR1 and CDR2 (germline): MNHNS, SASEGT. The CDR3 covers 12 residues. V dropped 5 bases and J dropped 6; count of bases not matched to a gene: 2. CDR3 protein: CASSLGGDTQYF. CDR3 coding DNA: TGTGCCAGCAGTTTGGGGGGGGATACGCAGTATTTT.

The chain employs TRBV27 and TRBJ1-5; D not resolved. CDR1 is MNHEY and CDR2 is SMNVEV in the germline V gene (reference sequence). The CDR3 spans 13 residues. V gave up 7 bases and J gave up 4 bases, with 11 bases separating them. The CDR3 loop is CASNSGPNQPQHF. The CDR3 DNA reads as TGTGCCAGCAATTCCGGGCCTAATCAGCCCCAGCATTTT.

V is TRBV30 and J is TRBJ2-2, with TRBD1 identical over 7 bases. The V gene end was trimmed by 2 bases and the J gene end by 1 base; junction bases not matched to a gene: 4. CDR1 and CDR2 (germline): GTSNPN, SVGIG (reference sequence). The CDR3 totals 15 residues. CDR3 sequence reads: CAWSSPGGNTGELFF. The CDR3 DNA sequence: TGTGCCTGGAGTTCGCCAGGGGGGAACACCGGGGAGCTGTTTTTT.

The V and J genes are TRBV30 and TRBJ2-7; D might be TRBD1 (6 bases). Between the trimmed V and J ends, which lost 4 bases and 0 bases, there was a span of 10 bases. CDR3 size: 13 residues. CDR1 GTSNPN and CDR2 SVGIG come from the germline V gene (reference sequence). The CDR3 reads CAWNRARSYEQYF. CDR3 nucleotide sequence: TGTGCCTGGAACAGGGCCCGCTCCTACGAGCAGTACTTC.

The chain is built from TRBV18 and TRBJ2-2, with 10 bases aligning to TRBD2. Germline values: CDR1 KGHSH, CDR2 LQKENI. J was trimmed by 4 bases and V by 4 bases; bases with no gene match: 0. This CDR3 is 14 amino acids long. CDR3 sequence (DNA): TGTGCCAGCTCACGACTAGCGGGCACCGGGGAGCTGTTTTTT. Protein product: CASSRLAGTGELFF.

The chain links TRBV18 to TRBJ1-3; the D gene is possibly TRBD1 (5 bases). The germline V gene encodes CDR1 KGHSH and CDR2 LQKENI. This CDR3 is built from 14 residues. Trimming stripped 3 bases from V and 4 bases from J, with 10 bases between. Here the CDR3 DNA reads TGTGCCAGCTCACCTGGGACCGTCGGAAACACCATATATTTT. Translating gives CASSPGTVGNTIYF.

As to this clone: Within the sample, other DNA sequences also encode this same CDR3. The chain's CDR3 is CASMSENTGELFF. In DNA form, the CDR3 reads TGTGCCAGCATGTCAGAGAACACCGGGGAGCTGTTTTTT. The chain combines TRBV2 with TRBJ2-2; no definite D call. The CDR3 runs to 13 residues. Germline loops: CDR1 SNHLY, CDR2 FYNNEI. V lost 7 bases and J 1 base, leaving 7 bases between the germline ends.

The V and J genes are TRBV5-1 and TRBJ2-3, with 8 bases that match TRBD2. The CDR3 totals 14 residues. From germline, CDR1 is SGHRS and CDR2 YFSETQ. The ends lost 3 bases at V and 6 bases at J; junction bases unmatched: 6. CDR3 region: CASSSGTSGDTQYF. For the CDR3, the DNA is TGCGCCAGCAGCTCCGGGACTAGTGGCGATACGCAGTATTTT.